One sample yielded the 21 T cell receptor beta chains listed below, sequenced in a study of shared clonotypes between healthy human individuals. Naive CD8 cells comprised CD45RO-negative, CCR7-positively selected cells, excluding terminally differentiated effector memory CD45RA+ cells. Data came from immunoSEQ multiplex PCR; TCRdb stores just in-frame clones and leaves some out. The sample lists about 580,000 clones, 98% seen once, with 0.25% to 0.35% in the top ten. Sequencing was performed on naive CD8+ T cells sorted from blood. These TCRs come from a young man in good health.

The J gene is TRBJ2-1, the V gene TRBV9, with D uncertain. This CDR3 region has 16 residues. Germline lookup yields CDR1 SGDLS and CDR2 YYNGEE. V was clipped by 4 bases and J by 6 bases, with 20 bases between them. The CDR3 coding sequence is TGTGCCAGCAGCCACTCACCGTCGAGGCCCCCCAATGAGCAGTTCTTC. Amino acid sequence: CASSHSPSRPPNEQFF.

This rearrangement joins TRBV2 to TRBJ1-5, with no clear D. The CDR3 sequence is 14 residues long. The germline CDR1 and CDR2 sequences are SNHLY and FYNNEI. Trimming took off 7 bases at V and 2 bases at J, with 12 bases between the two ends. CDR3 in DNA: TGTGCCAGCACTCGGGGTTGGGGCAATCAGCCCCAGCATTTT. This gives the protein CASTRGWGNQPQHF.

V usage is TRBV6-4 and J usage is TRBJ2-7; 7 nucleotides match TRBD1. Trimming cost V 0 bases and J 2 bases; bases outside gene matches: 4. The CDR3 has 15 amino acids. Germline V lookup: CDR1 MRHNA, CDR2 SNTAGT. The CDR3 protein is CASSDSYRGTYEQYF. The CDR3 nucleotides are TGTGCCAGCAGTGACTCGTACAGGGGAACCTACGAGCAGTACTTC.

The chain joins TRBV18 to TRBJ2-7, with TRBD1 identical over 8 bases. This CDR3 spans 13 amino acids. Unmatched junction bases numbered 3, after V lost 5 bases and J lost 3 bases. Per germline, CDR1 KGHSH and CDR2 LQKENI. The CDR3 nucleotides read TGTGCCAGCTCATCAGGACAGGGCTACGAGCAGTACTTC. Its protein product is CASSSGQGYEQYF.

V and J are TRBV27 and TRBJ2-1; TRBD2 agrees at 7 bases. J lost 8 bases, V lost 3 bases, and 4 bases had no gene match. The germline V gene encodes CDR1 MNHEY and CDR2 SMNVEV (reference sequence). This CDR3 is built from 13 residues. This chain's CDR3 is CASSFTAGYEQFF. The CDR3 DNA follows: TGTGCCAGCAGTTTTACAGCGGGATATGAGCAGTTCTTC.

The J gene is TRBJ2-3, the V gene TRBV29-1, with TRBD2 matching over 13 bases. Germline values: CDR1 SQVTM, CDR2 ANQGSEA. This CDR3 has 16 residues. V lost 7 bases, J lost 0 bases, and 7 bases stayed unmatched. The CDR3 protein is CSALTSGRISTDTQYF. The CDR3 DNA follows: TGCAGCGCTCTGACTAGCGGGAGGATTAGCACAGATACGCAGTATTTT.

This chain connects TRBV5-1 to TRBJ2-1; perhaps TRBD1 as D (5 bases). The CDR3 totals 15 residues. Germline V CDR1 and CDR2: SGHRS, YFSETQ. Trimming pared 2 bases from V and 1 base from J, leaving 10 bases between. Here the CDR3 DNA reads TGCGCCAGCAGCTTCAAGCAGGGATCCTACAATGAGCAGTTCTTC. It codes for CASSFKQGSYNEQFF.

V and J are TRBV7-9 and TRBJ1-2; D not resolved. The V gene lost 5 bases and the J gene lost 6 bases, with 22 bases spanning the gap. The CDR3 is 16 residues long. Germline V gives CDR1 SEHNR, CDR2 FQNEAQ (reference sequence). The DNA of the CDR3 is TGTGCCAGCAGCCCTCCTTGGTATGGAGCTCCAGATGGCTACACCTTC. Protein product: CASSPPWYGAPDGYTF.

J is TRBJ1-5 and V is TRBV6-5; D gene unclear. Germline loops: CDR1 MNHEY, CDR2 SVGAGI. Trimming stripped 0 bases from V and 5 bases from J, with 5 bases between. CDR3 size: 13 residues. This CDR3 reads CASSYSWDQPQHF. Here the CDR3 DNA reads TGTGCCAGCAGTTACTCGTGGGATCAGCCCCAGCATTTT.

The V and J genes are TRBV5-1 and TRBJ2-7; D gene unclear. This CDR3 is built from 12 residues. CDR1 is SGHRS and CDR2 is YFSETQ in the germline V gene. Trimming pared 1 base from V and 3 bases from J, leaving 5 bases between. The CDR3 region has the DNA TGCGCCAGCAGCTTGCGCCGCTACGAGCAGTACTTC. Translated, it gives CASSLRRYEQYF.

The chain employs TRBV19 and TRBJ1-2; D not certain. This CDR3 is built from 15 residues. Trimming took 4 bases from V and 6 from J, leaving 18 bases between them. Germline assignment: CDR1 LNHDA and CDR2 SQIVND (reference sequence). The CDR3 coding sequence is TGTGCCAGTAGTAAAACCGGGAGATTATTAGATGGCTACACCTTC. Protein sequence: CASSKTGRLLDGYTF.

This sequence joins TRBV11-2 and TRBJ2-7; tentatively, D is TRBD1 or TRBD2 (5 bases each). There are 15 residues in the CDR3. The germline V gene encodes CDR1 SGHAT and CDR2 FQNNGV. Trimming took off 4 bases at V and 4 bases at J, with 17 bases between the two ends. CDR3 region: CASSYYSGTQYEQYF. CDR3 bases: TGTGCCAGCAGCTATTATTCTGGGACGCAATACGAGCAGTACTTC.

The chain carries TRBV7-9 and TRBJ1-4, with 7 positions matching TRBD1. Trimming took 5 bases from V and 2 from J; bases not matched to a gene: 8. The CDR3 has 16 residues. The germline gives CDR1 SEHNR, CDR2 FQNEAQ (reference sequence). CDR3 in amino acids: CASSPTDRVTNEKLFF. CDR3 sequence (DNA): TGTGCCAGCAGCCCTACAGACAGGGTGACTAATGAAAAACTGTTTTTT.

To note about this clone: The sample contains more than one DNA sequence encoding this CDR3. The chain employs TRBV28 and TRBJ1-5; TRBD1 agrees at 9 bases. V lost 6 bases, J lost 6 bases, and 6 bases stayed unmatched. Germline V gene data show CDR1 as MDHEN and CDR2 as SYDVKM. The CDR3 has 14 residues. The CDR3 spells CASSLQGARQPQHF. The CDR3 DNA is TGTGCCAGCAGCCTACAGGGGGCCCGTCAGCCCCAGCATTTT.

The chain links TRBV4-1 to TRBJ2-7; D possibly uses TRBD1 or TRBD2 (5 bases each). CDR1 MGHRA and CDR2 YSYEKL come from the germline V gene. V was shortened by 0 bases and J by 0 bases, with 9 bases between the two germline ends. The CDR3 is made up of 15 amino acids. CDR3 in amino acids: CASSQEGVSSYEQYF. Written as DNA, the CDR3 is TGCGCCAGCAGCCAAGAGGGGGTGTCCTCCTACGAGCAGTACTTC.

This chain uses TRBV7-2 with TRBJ2-5; 10 bases are a match to TRBD2. V shed 1 base, J shed 4 bases, and the junction held 9 bases outside the gene matches. The CDR3 loop spans 17 amino acids. Germline assignment: CDR1 SGHTA and CDR2 FQGNSA. In DNA, the CDR3 is TGTGCCAGCAGCTTAGTCCTAGCGGGAGTTTTCGGAGAGACCCAGTACTTC. Protein sequence: CASSLVLAGVFGETQYF.

The rearrangement joins TRBV6-6 to TRBJ2-1, with TRBD2 matching 13 bases. Germline V gene data show CDR1 as MNHNY and CDR2 as SVGAGI (reference sequence). CDR3 size: 16 residues. The ends lost 6 bases at V and 5 bases at J; junction bases unmatched: 7. For the CDR3, the DNA is TGTGCCAGCAGGCTCGGGACTAGCGGGATCCACAATGAGCAGTTCTTC. Translating gives CASRLGTSGIHNEQFF.

The chain uses TRBV18 and TRBJ1-2; D not resolved. CDR3 length equals 15 residues. The V end lost 0 bases, the J end lost 6 bases, and 14 bases lay between the germline ends. CDR1 is KGHSH, CDR2 LQKENI, per germline. CDR3: CASSPPAGGRDGYTF. Written as DNA, the CDR3 is TGTGCCAGCTCACCACCGGCGGGTGGTCGGGATGGCTACACCTTC.

CDR3 protein: CASSLYVAGGMYEQYF. The CDR3 DNA sequence: TGTGCCAGCAGTTTATATGTGGCAGGGGGCATGTACGAGCAGTACTTC. J is TRBJ2-7 and V is TRBV28, with 8 bases lining up with TRBD1. With 1 base clipped from V and 4 bases from J, the junction kept 9 bases outside the gene matches. The CDR3 loop spans 16 amino acids. Germline V gene sequence: CDR1 MDHEN, CDR2 SYDVKM.

The chain links TRBV2 to TRBJ1-5, with D possibly being TRBD1 (5 bases). V was shortened by 2 bases and J by 7 bases, with 12 bases between the two germline ends. Germline V CDR1 and CDR2: SNHLY, FYNNEI. This CDR3 comprises 14 residues. The CDR3 region is CASSEWQGWQPQHF. The CDR3 DNA follows: TGTGCCAGCAGTGAATGGCAGGGCTGGCAGCCCCAGCATTTT.

This chain connects TRBV27 to TRBJ2-6; D is possibly TRBD1 (6 bases). With 6 bases removed from V and 2 bases from J, the gap between germline ends came to 11 bases. The CDR3 consists of 15 residues. Germline CDR1 reads MNHEY; CDR2 reads SMNVEV (reference sequence). This CDR3 is CASSPRGAGANVLTF. CDR3 sequence (DNA): TGTGCCAGCAGCCCCAGGGGAGCTGGGGCCAACGTCCTGACTTTC. Using reference TRBV27 and TRBJ2-6 for the parts outside the CDR3, the full variable domain is EAQVTQNPRYLITVTGKKLTVTCSQNMNHEYMSWYRQDPGLGLRQIYYSMNVEVTDKGDVPEGYKVSRKEKRNFPLILESPSPNQTSLYFCASSPRGAGANVLTFGAGSRLTVL.